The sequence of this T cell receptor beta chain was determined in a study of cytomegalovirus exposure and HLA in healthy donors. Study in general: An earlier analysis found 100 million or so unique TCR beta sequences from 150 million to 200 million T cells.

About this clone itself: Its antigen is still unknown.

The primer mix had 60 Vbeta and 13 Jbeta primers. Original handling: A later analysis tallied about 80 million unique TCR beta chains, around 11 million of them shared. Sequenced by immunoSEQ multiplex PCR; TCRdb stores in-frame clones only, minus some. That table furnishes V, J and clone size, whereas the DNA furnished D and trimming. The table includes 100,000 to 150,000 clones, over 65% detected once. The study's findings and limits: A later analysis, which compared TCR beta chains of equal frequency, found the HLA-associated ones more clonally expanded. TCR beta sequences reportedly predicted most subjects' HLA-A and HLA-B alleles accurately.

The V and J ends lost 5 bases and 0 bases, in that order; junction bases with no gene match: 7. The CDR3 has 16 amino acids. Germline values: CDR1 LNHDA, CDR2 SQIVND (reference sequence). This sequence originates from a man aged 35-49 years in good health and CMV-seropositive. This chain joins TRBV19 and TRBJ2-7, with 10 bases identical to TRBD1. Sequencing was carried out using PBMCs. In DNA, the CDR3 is TGTGCCAGTAGTGAGGGACAGGGGAGCATCTCCTACGAGCAGTACTTC. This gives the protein CASSEGQGSISYEQYF.